This T cell receptor beta chain was recovered during a study of blood T cell repertoires in COVID-19. Study details: Spain, Italy and the United States supplied samples that represented acute and convalescent COVID-19. PBMCs, B-cell-depleted T cells, or T cells were the source of the cDNA or gDNA that made up the material.

V shed 6 bases, J shed 9 bases, and the junction held 9 bases outside the gene matches. The CDR3 covers 13 residues. Under the authors' procedure: Nucleated cell number was recorded as an estimate derived from reference gene primer amplification. Assay used: immunoSEQ multiplex PCR; TCRdb lists only in-frame clones, some missing. V, J and clone size derive from that table, while D and trimming were established from the DNA sequence. The sample shows approximately 120,000 clones, around three quarters of them seen only once. This sequence joins TRBV12-3 or TRBV12-4 and TRBJ1-1, with 8 bases lining up with TRBD1. This receptor was identified in a human donor in a cohort sampled during active COVID-19. Sequencing input: peripheral blood. DNA for the CDR3: TGTGCCAGCAGCCAAACCCGGACAGGGAAAGCTTTCTTT. It is translated as CASSQTRTGKAFF.